The rows below give T cell receptor beta chains drawn from one sample of a study of metastatic and nonmetastatic thyroid tumors. TCRdb re-called the PCR reads via MiXCR. Counted here are around 30,000 clones, around 13% occurring once; the ten biggest clones make up under 5%. Sequencing was performed on blood. The receptors were sampled from a female donor with papillary thyroid cancer or a benign thyroid nodule (not recorded which). Some clones in this sample may be carry-over from other donors' samples. Each CDR3 is given with its conserved first and last residue. The D gene is left open where the match is weak. The size field is filled for only some rows; it gives once, few, many or a size class.

abundance: many; j_gene: TRBJ2-7; v_gene: TRBV7-2; d_gene: -; CDR3aa: CASSFGITPRYEQYF; CDR3nt: TGTGCCAGCAGCTTTGGAATAACCCCTCGTTACGAGCAGTACTTC
abundance: -; j_gene: TRBJ2-5; v_gene: TRBV7-3; d_gene: -; CDR3aa: CASSSKPGQCQETQYF; CDR3nt: TGTGCCAGCAGCTCAAAACCCGGACAGTGTCAAGAGACCCAGTACTTC
abundance: many; j_gene: TRBJ2-3; v_gene: TRBV7-9; d_gene: -; CDR3aa: CASSSMSDTQYF; CDR3nt: TGTGCCAGCAGCTCCATGTCAGATACGCAGTATTTT
abundance: -; j_gene: TRBJ2-1; v_gene: TRBV6-1; d_gene: -; CDR3aa: CCSSELIARGLDEQFF; CDR3nt: TGTTGCAGCAGTGAACTCATAGCGCGAGGGTTGGATGAGCAGTTCTTC
abundance: many; j_gene: TRBJ2-7; v_gene: TRBV13; d_gene: TRBD1; CDR3aa: CASSPPHPDRGKTRQYF; CDR3nt: TGTGCCAGCAGCCCACCACATCCCGACAGGGGGAAAACGAGGCAGTACTTC
abundance: many; j_gene: TRBJ1-5; v_gene: TRBV7-9; d_gene: -; CDR3aa: CASSLAGNNQPQHF; CDR3nt: TGTGCCAGCAGCTTAGCGGGAAACAATCAGCCCCAGCATTTT
abundance: -; j_gene: TRBJ2-1; v_gene: TRBV11-2; d_gene: -; CDR3aa: CASILGQNNEQFF; CDR3nt: TGTGCCAGCATCCTAGGACAGAACAATGAGCAGTTCTTC
abundance: many; j_gene: TRBJ1-5; v_gene: TRBV3-1; d_gene: -; CDR3aa: CASSQDPTPSQPQHF; CDR3nt: TGTGCCAGCAGCCAAGATCCAACCCCTAGTCAGCCCCAGCATTTT
abundance: many; j_gene: TRBJ2-7; v_gene: TRBV19; d_gene: -; CDR3aa: CASSMVGSGTDYEQYF; CDR3nt: TGTGCCAGTAGTATGGTCGGGTCAGGGACTGACTACGAGCAGTACTTC
abundance: many; j_gene: TRBJ1-2; v_gene: TRBV3-1; d_gene: TRBD1; CDR3aa: CASSQDFPGGRTGYGYTF; CDR3nt: TGTGCCAGCAGCCAAGATTTCCCAGGGGGGCGAACGGGCTATGGCTACACCTTC
abundance: many; j_gene: TRBJ1-1; v_gene: TRBV19; d_gene: TRBD1; CDR3aa: CASSRRDRDEAFF; CDR3nt: TGTGCCAGTAGTCGGCGGGACAGGGATGAAGCTTTCTTT
abundance: medium-sized; j_gene: TRBJ2-7; v_gene: TRBV20-1; d_gene: TRBD2; CDR3aa: CSARDLSGLSSYEQYF; CDR3nt: TGCAGTGCTAGGGACCTTAGCGGGCTCAGCTCCTACGAGCAGTACTTC
abundance: many; j_gene: TRBJ2-7; v_gene: TRBV10-3; d_gene: TRBD2; CDR3aa: CAISVGRELPYEQYF; CDR3nt: TGTGCCATCAGTGTTGGGCGGGAGTTACCCTACGAGCAGTACTTC
abundance: -; j_gene: TRBJ2-7; v_gene: TRBV20-1; d_gene: TRBD2; CDR3aa: CSARDPGSGSDEQYF; CDR3nt: TGCAGTGCTAGAGACCCCGGTAGCGGGAGTGACGAGCAGTACTTC
abundance: many; j_gene: TRBJ1-2; v_gene: TRBV7-9; d_gene: -; CDR3aa: CASSGGATDNGYTF; CDR3nt: TGTGCCAGCTCTGGAGGGGCGACAGACAATGGCTACACCTTC
abundance: -; j_gene: TRBJ2-1; v_gene: TRBV7-8; d_gene: -; CDR3aa: CASSALVGYEQFF; CDR3nt: TGTGCCAGCAGCGCACTGGTGGGTTATGAGCAGTTCTTC
abundance: many; j_gene: TRBJ2-7; v_gene: TRBV9; d_gene: TRBD2; CDR3aa: CASSVGTSLSYEQYF; CDR3nt: TGTGCCAGCAGCGTAGGGACTAGCCTATCCTACGAGCAGTACTTC
abundance: few; j_gene: TRBJ2-7; v_gene: TRBV7-9; d_gene: -; CDR3aa: CASSLWTWKQYF; CDR3nt: TGTGCCAGCAGCTTATGGACATGGAAGCAGTACTTC
abundance: many; j_gene: TRBJ2-5; v_gene: TRBV7-6; d_gene: -; CDR3aa: CASSPQAAETQYF; CDR3nt: TGTGCCAGCAGCCCGCAAGCGGCGGAGACCCAGTACTTC
abundance: many; j_gene: TRBJ1-1; v_gene: TRBV15; d_gene: -; CDR3aa: CATSGYKGFQRDTEAFF; CDR3nt: TGTGCCACCAGCGGCTATAAGGGTTTCCAGAGGGACACTGAAGCTTTCTTT
abundance: many; j_gene: TRBJ2-2; v_gene: TRBV6-1; d_gene: TRBD2; CDR3aa: CASTRLAGGPDTGELFF; CDR3nt: TGTGCCAGCACCAGGCTAGCGGGAGGGCCGGACACCGGGGAGCTGTTTTTT
abundance: many; j_gene: TRBJ1-1; v_gene: TRBV6-1; d_gene: -; CDR3aa: CASGRGMNTEAFF; CDR3nt: TGTGCCAGCGGACGGGGGATGAACACTGAAGCTTTCTTT
abundance: few; j_gene: TRBJ1-2; v_gene: TRBV6-1; d_gene: -; CDR3aa: CASILHGVYGYTF; CDR3nt: TGTGCCAGCATTCTACATGGCGTCTATGGCTACACCTTC
abundance: -; j_gene: TRBJ1-3; v_gene: TRBV11-2; d_gene: TRBD1; CDR3aa: CASSLDGVRGPGNTIYF; CDR3nt: TGTGCCAGCAGCTTAGACGGGGTCAGGGGGCCTGGAAACACCATATATTTT
abundance: many; j_gene: TRBJ2-7; v_gene: TRBV11-1; d_gene: TRBD2; CDR3aa: CASSSRTGTSVYEQYF; CDR3nt: TGTGCCAGCAGCTCGCGGACCGGGACTAGCGTTTACGAGCAGTACTTC
abundance: many; j_gene: TRBJ1-5; v_gene: TRBV19; d_gene: -; CDR3aa: CASRSRIDSNQPQHF; CDR3nt: TGTGCCAGTCGCTCAAGGATTGATAGCAATCAGCCCCAGCATTTT
abundance: many; j_gene: TRBJ1-2; v_gene: TRBV24-1; d_gene: -; CDR3aa: CATSETDYGYTF; CDR3nt: TGTGCCACCAGTGAGACCGACTATGGCTACACCTTC
abundance: many; j_gene: TRBJ1-1; v_gene: TRBV20-1; d_gene: -; CDR3aa: CSRLAPGFLATEASF; CDR3nt: TGCAGCAGATTAGCGCCGGGATTCCTCGCGACTGAAGCTTCCTTT
abundance: many; j_gene: TRBJ2-5; v_gene: TRBV24-1; d_gene: -; CDR3aa: CATSDRTGLETQYF; CDR3nt: TGTGCCACCAGTGACCGTACAGGGCTGGAGACCCAGTACTTC
abundance: many; j_gene: TRBJ2-3; v_gene: TRBV7-8; d_gene: -; CDR3aa: CASSPSDSDTQYF; CDR3nt: TGTGCCAGCAGCCCGTCTGACTCAGATACGCAGTATTTT
abundance: -; j_gene: TRBJ2-3; v_gene: TRBV11-3; d_gene: TRBD1; CDR3aa: CASSSQGAADTQYF; CDR3nt: TGTGCCAGCAGTTCCCAGGGGGCCGCAGATACGCAGTATTTT
abundance: -; j_gene: TRBJ2-7; v_gene: TRBV6-1; d_gene: TRBD1; CDR3aa: CASSEAEGASYEQYF; CDR3nt: TGTGCCAGCAGTGAAGCCGAGGGGGCTTCCTACGAGCAGTACTTC
abundance: many; j_gene: TRBJ1-2; v_gene: TRBV19; d_gene: TRBD1; CDR3aa: CASSIRGRIRNYGYTF; CDR3nt: TGTGCCAGTAGTATCAGGGGGCGCATACGCAACTATGGCTACACCTTC
abundance: many; j_gene: TRBJ1-1; v_gene: TRBV6-4; d_gene: TRBD1; CDR3aa: CASSDSATGDSEAFF; CDR3nt: TGTGCCAGCAGTGACTCGGCGACAGGGGACTCTGAAGCTTTCTTT
abundance: many; j_gene: TRBJ1-6; v_gene: TRBV7-3; d_gene: -; CDR3aa: CASSLTPLGSLHF; CDR3nt: TGTGCCAGCAGCTTAACCCCTCTAGGATCCCTCCACTTT
abundance: many; j_gene: TRBJ1-4; v_gene: TRBV18; d_gene: -; CDR3aa: CASSPTGQTPTNEKLFF; CDR3nt: TGTGCCAGCTCACCAACGGGACAAACTCCAACTAATGAAAAACTGTTTTTT
abundance: many; j_gene: TRBJ2-7; v_gene: TRBV6-2/TRBV6-3; d_gene: -; CDR3aa: CASSYVGTGSSYEQYF; CDR3nt: TGTGCCAGCAGTTACGTGGGGACGGGGAGCTCCTACGAGCAGTACTTC
abundance: many; j_gene: TRBJ1-4; v_gene: TRBV7-2; d_gene: TRBD1; CDR3aa: CASSPTTGVKGKLFF; CDR3nt: TGTGCCAGCAGCCCGACGACAGGGGTAAAGGGGAAACTGTTTTTT
abundance: many; j_gene: TRBJ1-1; v_gene: TRBV2; d_gene: -; CDR3aa: CASSVLGLMNTEAFF; CDR3nt: TGTGCCAGCAGTGTGTTGGGATTGATGAACACTGAAGCTTTCTTT
abundance: few; j_gene: TRBJ2-3; v_gene: TRBV6-1; d_gene: TRBD2; CDR3aa: CASCSCGGVDTQYF; CDR3nt: TGTGCCAGCTGTAGCTGTGGGGGGGTAGATACGCAGTATTTT
abundance: many; j_gene: TRBJ1-1; v_gene: TRBV12-3/TRBV12-4; d_gene: TRBD1; CDR3aa: CASSLGGGVAFF; CDR3nt: TGTGCCAGCAGTTTAGGAGGGGGCGTAGCTTTCTTT
abundance: medium-sized; j_gene: TRBJ1-5; v_gene: TRBV12-3/TRBV12-4; d_gene: -; CDR3aa: CASSERGGDQPQHF; CDR3nt: TGTGCCAGCAGTGAGCGGGGAGGGGACCAGCCCCAGCATTTT
abundance: many; j_gene: TRBJ2-5; v_gene: TRBV18; d_gene: -; CDR3aa: CASSQQPRIRQETQYF; CDR3nt: TGTGCCAGCTCACAGCAGCCGAGAATTCGACAAGAGACCCAGTACTTC
abundance: -; j_gene: TRBJ2-1; v_gene: TRBV2; d_gene: -; CDR3aa: CASSHPRDNEQFF; CDR3nt: TGTGCCAGCAGCCACCCCAGGGACAATGAGCAGTTCTTC